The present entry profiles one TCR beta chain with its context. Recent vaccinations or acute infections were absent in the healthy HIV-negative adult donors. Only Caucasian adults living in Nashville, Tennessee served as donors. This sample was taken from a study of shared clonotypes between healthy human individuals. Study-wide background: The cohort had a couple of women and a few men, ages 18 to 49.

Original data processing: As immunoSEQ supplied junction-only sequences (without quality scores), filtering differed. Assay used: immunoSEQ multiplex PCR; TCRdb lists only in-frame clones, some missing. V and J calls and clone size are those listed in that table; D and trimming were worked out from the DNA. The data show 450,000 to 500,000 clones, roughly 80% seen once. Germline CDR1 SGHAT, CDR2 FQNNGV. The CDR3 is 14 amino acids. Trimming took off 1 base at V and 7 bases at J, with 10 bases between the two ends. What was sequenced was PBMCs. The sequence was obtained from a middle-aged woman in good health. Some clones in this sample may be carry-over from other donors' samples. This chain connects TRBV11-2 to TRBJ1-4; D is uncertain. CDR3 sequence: CASSLVGRGEKLFF. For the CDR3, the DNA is TGTGCCAGCAGCTTAGTAGGGCGGGGTGAAAAACTGTTTTTT.